This record looks at one TCR beta chain sequence and its context. Its specific antigen is unknown. Per-nucleotide qualities are absent, and no much larger clonotype sits a single base away. Using the deep immunoSEQ assay, TCR CDR3 regions were amplified from genomic DNA by multiplex PCR. Extracted genomic DNA from each cell subset was spread evenly across all wells of several immunoSEQ 96-well plates, with each plate serving as a replicate. Each replicate PCR for unsorted PBMC received roughly 300 ng genomic DNA, equal to about 30,000 T cell genomes. Ten immunoSEQ deep assay plates were used to sequence unsorted PBMC genomic DNA. Purified libraries were quantified with a Qubit 3.0 fluorometer, sized on a Bioanalyzer 2100, and re-quantified with the KAPA Library Quantification kit. Every immunoSEQ 96-well plate was sequenced on a dedicated single-read 150-cycle Illumina NextSeq 550 flow cell. The original pipeline was this. Because the immunoSEQ output included only junctional sequences and no quality scores, the filtering could not be the same as the filtering used for full-length reads. To assign V/J genes and CDR3, sequences were annotated using PyIR, a Python wrapper for IgBLAST v1.9, with IMGT germline references. Reads were removed for weak V/J assignments (E-value above 1e-6), missing CDR3, stop codons, out-of-frame junctions, or ambiguous translated residues. V3J clonotypes were defined by identical inferred V gene, J gene, and CDR3 amino acid sequence. To compute the percentage overlap between repertoires, the number of shared unique clonotypes was divided by the size of the smaller repertoire. Repertoire richness was assessed with RTK rarefaction, the Chao1 estimator, and Recon v2.1 estimates of unobserved clonotypes. Entries here come from immuneACCESS through TCRdb and include only in-frame sequences with V and J called. Some clones fail to appear in such tables; in the studies checked, an unresolved V gene covers under half of the shortfall, and the cause of the remainder is unknown. The V and J calls and clone size were taken over from that table, and D and trimming were inferred from the DNA. The sample table holds about 510,000 clones, of which more than 65% were seen once. Clones ranked in the top ten supply 10% to 15% of the sample.

The donors were healthy, HIV-negative adults who had no recently reported acute infections or vaccinations. Every donor was a Caucasian adult living in Nashville, Tennessee, USA. For unsorted samples, about 90 million PBMCs were counted and genomic DNA was extracted with the QIAamp DNA Blood Mini kit. After blood collection by leukapheresis, PBMCs were isolated using Ficoll-Histopaque density gradient centrifugation and then cryopreserved in the vapor phase of liquid nitrogen. The data were obtained in a study of shared clonotypes between healthy human individuals (dated by TCRdb to 2020 to 2021). Concerning the study at large: Three men and a couple of women, aged 18 to 49 years, made up the cohort. Libraries were prepared and TCR repertoires were sequenced by different laboratories using diverse techniques, in order to increase sequencing depth and limit assay-specific biases. Each donor's leukapheresis produced roughly between about 0.8 and 10 billion PBMCs. The study deeply sequenced blood TCR repertoires of five healthy adults to estimate repertoire size and the extent of clonotype sharing between individuals. The research as a whole found: Based on pairwise subsampling, the degree of clonotype sharing among donors was expected to be affected by sequencing depth. Sampling was limited to blood, and TCR repertoires in tissue likely differ from TCR repertoires in blood. The small number of donors limited the genetic and exposure-history diversity represented.

Inclusive of the bounding cysteine and phenylalanine, the CDR3 is 13 residues long. Only the CDR3 part of the read is kept: 39 bases, read in frame from the first base. CDR1 is given as LGHNA and CDR2 as YSLEER, both from the germline V gene. V is shortened by 1 base, J by 5 bases, and the region joining them spans 8 bases. Recombination connected TRBV4-3 to TRBJ2-5; the D gene cannot be named for sure. The receptor was derived from a woman aged 35 to 49 in good health. Some clones in this sample may be carry-over from other donors' samples. The sequenced material came from PBMCs. The CDR3 in this case is CASSQVRYETQYF. The DNA sequence reads TGCGCCAGCAGCCAAGTGCGGTACGAGACCCAGTACTTC.